Given below is one TCR beta chain in context. Its antigen remains unidentified. The protocol was immunoSEQ multiplex PCR, while the TCRdb copy is restricted to in-frame clones and leaves out a portion. The top ten hold 0.9% to 1.2% of the sample, which has some 120,000 clones, over 80% seen once. The sample comes from a study of T cell responses to AZD1222 COVID-19 vaccine. Findings and limits, study-wide: It should be noted that donors were predominantly white British and more often female, and clonal diversity was possibly underestimated. Two AZD1222 administrations were followed by greater Spike-specific TCR breadth and depth. Repertoires were sampled only after the peak T cell response.

CDR3 size: 19 residues. J was trimmed by 0 bases and V by 0 bases; bases with no gene match: 6. Germline V gene lookup returns CDR1 SGHRS and CDR2 YFSETQ. Sequencing was performed on peripheral blood, taken on day 0 of AZD1222 vaccination. The source of this sequence is an adult in good health. J is TRBJ2-1 and V is TRBV5-1, with 13 nucleotides matching TRBD2. The CDR3, as DNA: TGCGCCAGCAGCTTGGCCGGGACTAGCGGGGCTCACTCCTACAATGAGCAGTTCTTC. Translation gives CASSLAGTSGAHSYNEQFF. Looking up the rest from reference TRBV5-1 and TRBJ2-1 gives the full variable domain: KAGVTQTPRYLIKTRGQQVTLSCSPISGHRSVSWYQQTPGQGLQFLFEYFSETQRNKGNFPGRFSGRQFSNSRSEMNVSTLELGDSALYLCASSLAGTSGAHSYNEQFFGPGTRLTVL.